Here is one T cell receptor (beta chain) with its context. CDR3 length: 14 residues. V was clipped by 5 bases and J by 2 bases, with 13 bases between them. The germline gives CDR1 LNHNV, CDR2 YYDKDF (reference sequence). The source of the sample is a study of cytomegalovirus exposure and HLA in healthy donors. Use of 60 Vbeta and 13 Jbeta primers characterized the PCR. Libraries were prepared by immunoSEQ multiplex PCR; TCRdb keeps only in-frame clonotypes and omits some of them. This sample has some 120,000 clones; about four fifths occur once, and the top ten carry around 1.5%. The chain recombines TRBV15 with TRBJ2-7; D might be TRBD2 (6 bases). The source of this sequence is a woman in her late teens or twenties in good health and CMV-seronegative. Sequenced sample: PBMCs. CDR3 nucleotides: TGTGCCACCAGCCAGGGCGGGAAGACCTACGAGCAGTACTTC. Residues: CATSQGGKTYEQYF.